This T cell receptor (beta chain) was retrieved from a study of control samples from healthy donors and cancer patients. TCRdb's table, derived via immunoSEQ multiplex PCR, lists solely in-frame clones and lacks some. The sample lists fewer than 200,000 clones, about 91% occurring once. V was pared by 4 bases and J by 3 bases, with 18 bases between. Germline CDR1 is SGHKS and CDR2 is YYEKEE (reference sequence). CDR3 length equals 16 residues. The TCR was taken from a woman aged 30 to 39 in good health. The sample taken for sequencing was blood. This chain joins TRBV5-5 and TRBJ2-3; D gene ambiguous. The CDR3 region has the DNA TGTGCCAGCAGCCAATACTATAGCTACGGTACAGATACGCAGTATTTT. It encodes CASSQYYSYGTDTQYF.